Included here is one TCR beta chain sequence, with context. Using immunoSEQ multiplex PCR, the repertoire was profiled, and TCRdb retains in-frame clones only, with some absent. The table has around 180,000 clones, about 81% seen once. These data are taken from a study of blood T cell repertoires in COVID-19. The receptor was derived from an elderly woman with COVID-19, enrolled during active disease. The specimen sequenced was peripheral blood.

The DNA of the CDR3 is TGTGCCAGCAGCCCTGGGACAGGGGCTGGGGCCAACGTCCTGACTTTC. Translation: CASSPGTGAGANVLTF. The rearrangement links TRBV11-3 to TRBJ2-6, with 10 bases matching TRBD1. This CDR3 comprises 16 residues. Germline values: CDR1 SGHNT, CDR2 YENEEA. The junction had 3 bases not matched to a gene; V was cut back by 5 bases and J by 2 bases.